Below, one T cell receptor (beta chain) is given with its context. Its matching antigen is unknown. Nominally healthy donors were sampled, though unrecorded immune exposures were likely. The sample is drawn from a study of cytomegalovirus exposure and HLA in healthy donors. Findings of the study overall: The authors later linked a missense DCLRE1C variant to TCR beta V- and J-gene trimming. 164 TCR beta chains were listed as cytomegalovirus-associated.

Primers for the PCR totalled 60 Vbeta and 13 Jbeta. The data were produced by immunoSEQ multiplex PCR, yet TCRdb's version contains in-frame clones alone and is incomplete. The top ten clones hold more than 2% of a sample with around 170,000 clones, around 73% of them seen once. V gave up 4 bases and J gave up 0 bases; unmatched junction bases: 3. Germline-derived CDR1 and CDR2 are LGHNA and YNFKEQ. The CDR3 sequence is 15 residues long. The TCR comes from a man between 60 and 70 years old in good health and CMV-seronegative. Sequencing was carried out using PBMCs. V usage is TRBV4-2 and J usage is TRBJ1-1, with TRBD1 matching over 9 bases. In nucleotides, the CDR3 is TGTGCCAGCAGCCTGAGGACAGGGGTGAACACTGAAGCTTTCTTT. Protein sequence: CASSLRTGVNTEAFF.